Below, 20 T cell receptor beta chains from the same sample are listed, as sequenced in a study of T cell changes during pregnancy in multiple sclerosis. The table came from immunoSEQ multiplex PCR; TCRdb's copy has only in-frame clones and leaves some out. This table has about 25,000 clones, roughly 90% appearing once. Sequences were derived from CD8+ T cells from peripheral blood mononuclear cells, sampled in the third trimester of pregnancy. Every receptor here comes from a female donor in good health, enrolled as a control in a pregnancy study.

The chain combines TRBV16 with TRBJ2-1; no clear D gene. CDR1 and CDR2 from the germline V gene are KGHSY and FQNENV. This CDR3 has 13 residues. V gave up 4 bases and J gave up 6 bases, with 10 bases separating them. The CDR3 bases are TGTGCCAGCAGCCTAAGTGGAGTCAATGAGCAGTTCTTC. Its protein product is CASSLSGVNEQFF.

The gene calls are TRBV7-8 and TRBJ2-1; D ambiguous. Germline CDR1 is SGHVS and CDR2 is FQNEAQ. The CDR3 has 14 amino acids. The ends were cut back, 1 base at V and 8 bases at J, with 12 bases in the middle. The CDR3 region is CASSLVARGDEQFF. The CDR3 region has the DNA TGTGCCAGCAGCTTAGTAGCACGAGGAGATGAGCAGTTCTTC.

The V gene is TRBV7-9, the J gene TRBJ2-1; 10 bases line up with TRBD2. The CDR3 loop spans 14 amino acids. Germline V gives CDR1 SEHNR, CDR2 FQNEAQ (reference sequence). The trim removed 8 bases at V and 12 bases at J, leaving 13 bases unmatched. The CDR3 loop reads CASSDPGERGGQFF. The CDR3 DNA reads as TGTGCCAGCTCCGACCCTGGAGAGCGGGGGGGGCAGTTCTTC.

The chain carries TRBV6-5 and TRBJ2-1, with 10 positions matching TRBD2. Germline V lookup: CDR1 MNHEY, CDR2 SVGAGI. After removal of 6 bases from V and 6 bases from J, the junction contained 8 bases not matched to a gene. The CDR3 is made up of 15 amino acids. The CDR3 loop is CASSPLAGVVNEQFF. The CDR3 nucleotides read TGTGCCAGCAGCCCGCTAGCGGGGGTTGTCAATGAGCAGTTCTTC.

This rearrangement joins TRBV29-1 to TRBJ2-1; 9 positions agree with TRBD1. Germline values: CDR1 SQVTM, CDR2 ANQGSEA. This CDR3 has 15 residues. The junction had 7 bases not matched to a gene; V was cut back by 7 bases and J by 0 bases. The CDR3 loop is CSAPGTGSSYNEQFF. CDR3 DNA sequence: TGCAGCGCTCCGGGGACAGGGAGCTCCTACAATGAGCAGTTCTTC.

The chain employs TRBV29-1 and TRBJ2-7, with 11 bases lining up with TRBD2. With 3 bases clipped from V and 3 bases from J, the junction kept 4 bases outside the gene matches. The CDR3 runs to 14 residues. Germline loops: CDR1 SQVTM, CDR2 ANQGSEA. The CDR3 coding sequence is TGCAGCGTTGAGTCCGGGACTAGCGGCTACGAGCAGTACTTC. As protein: CSVESGTSGYEQYF.

This chain joins TRBV7-8 and TRBJ2-1; perhaps TRBD2 as D (6 bases). Germline lookup yields CDR1 SGHVS and CDR2 FQNEAQ. V dropped 1 base and J dropped 7 bases, with 11 bases sitting between them. The CDR3 consists of 14 residues. CDR3 nucleotide sequence: TGTGCCAGCAGCTTAGGCGGGATGGCGAATGAGCAGTTCTTC. It specifies CASSLGGMANEQFF. Variable domain in full (rest from reference TRBV7-8 and TRBJ2-1): GAGVSQSPRYKVAKRGQDVALRCDPISGHVSLFWYQQALGQGPEFLTYFQNEAQLDKSGLPSDRFFAERPEGSVSTLKIQRTQQEDSAVYLCASSLGGMANEQFFGPGTRLTVL.

The rearrangement links TRBV9 to TRBJ2-1; 8 positions agree with TRBD2. Germline CDR1 and CDR2: SGDLS and YYNGEE. This CDR3 spans 15 amino acids. J was trimmed by 5 bases and V by 1 base; bases with no gene match: 5. The CDR3 reads CASSVFGGANNEQFF. In DNA form, the CDR3 reads TGTGCCAGCAGCGTATTCGGGGGGGCGAACAATGAGCAGTTCTTC.

The J gene is TRBJ1-2, the V gene TRBV19; 8 positions agree with TRBD1. Per the germline V gene, CDR1 is LNHDA and CDR2 is SQIVND (reference sequence). Trimming took 6 bases from V and 4 from J; bases not matched to a gene: 16. CDR3 size: 17 residues. CDR3 DNA sequence: TGTGCCAGTAGCACCTCCCACCCACAGACAGGGGTCTATGGCTACACCTTC. This translates into CASSTSHPQTGVYGYTF. Based on the CDR3 plus reference TRBV19 and TRBJ1-2, the full variable domain is DGGITQSPKYLFRKEGQNVTLSCEQNLNHDAMYWYRQDPGQGLRLIYYSQIVNDFQKGDIAEGYSVSREKKESFPLTVTSAQKNPTAFYLCASSTSHPQTGVYGYTFGSGTRLTVV.

By frequency in the sample, this clone is medium-sized (0.01 to 0.1%). V gene TRBV20-1 combines with J gene TRBJ2-3; D is unclear. Trimming took 6 bases from V and 8 from J, leaving 9 bases between them. The CDR3 is made up of 10 amino acids. Germline assignment: CDR1 DFQATT and CDR2 SNEGSKA (reference sequence). As DNA, the CDR3 is TGCAGTGCCCCCACAACTACGCAGTATTTT. This translates into CSAPTTTQYF.

This sequence joins TRBV27 and TRBJ2-5, with 13 bases aligning to TRBD2. J gave up 5 bases and V 3 bases, and 6 bases lay outside the gene matches. Germline CDR1 is MNHEY and CDR2 is SMNVEV (reference sequence). This CDR3 is 16 amino acids long. The CDR3 loop is CASSFILAGGPETQYF. DNA for the CDR3: TGTGCCAGCAGTTTCATACTAGCGGGGGGGCCCGAGACCCAGTACTTC.

The sample holds one count of this clone. The CDR3 DNA sequence: TGTGCCAGCAGCGACAGCGGACTAGCGGAAGAGACCCAGTACTTC. Encoded protein: CASSDSGLAEETQYF. The chain combines TRBV5-6 with TRBJ2-5; 10 positions agree with TRBD2. Germline V lookup: CDR1 SGHDT, CDR2 YYEEEE. With 4 bases clipped from V and 3 bases from J, the junction kept 6 bases outside the gene matches. CDR3 size: 15 residues.

The chain couples TRBV19 to TRBJ1-1, with D perhaps TRBD1 (5 bases). Germline loops: CDR1 LNHDA, CDR2 SQIVND (reference sequence). Between the trimmed V and J ends, which lost 8 bases and 4 bases, there was a span of 14 bases. CDR3 length equals 13 residues. CDR3 region: CASDWGWGTEAFF. CDR3 sequence (DNA): TGTGCCAGTGATTGGGGCTGGGGCACTGAAGCTTTCTTT.

This chain links TRBV7-9 with TRBJ1-1, with TRBD1 as a possible D gene (6 bases). The germline CDR1 and CDR2 sequences are SEHNR and FQNEAQ (reference sequence). Trimming shortened V by 1 base and J by 4 bases, and 19 bases separated the two germline ends. This CDR3 comprises 17 residues. The CDR3 loop reads CASSLGLDGGRGTEAFF. CDR3 bases: TGTGCCAGCAGCTTAGGGCTAGATGGGGGCCGCGGCACTGAAGCTTTCTTT.

A single count supports this clone. The rearrangement links TRBV2 to TRBJ2-3; 8 bases match TRBD1. The V gene end was trimmed by 3 bases and the J gene end by 4 bases; junction bases not matched to a gene: 18. Germline loops: CDR1 SNHLY, CDR2 FYNNEI. The CDR3 has 19 amino acids. In DNA, the CDR3 is TGTGCCAGCAGTGATGTCAGGGGGCGAGAAATAATAAGCGCAGATACGCAGTATTTT. This gives the protein CASSDVRGREIISADTQYF.

This chain links TRBV30 with TRBJ2-1, with TRBD2 identical over 7 bases. CDR1 is GTSNPN and CDR2 is SVGIG in the germline V gene (reference sequence). The CDR3 loop spans 12 amino acids. The V gene end was trimmed by 5 bases and the J gene end by 8 bases; junction bases not matched to a gene: 6. CDR3 protein: CAWSLGGDEQFF. In nucleotides, the CDR3 is TGTGCCTGGTCCCTGGGAGGGGATGAGCAGTTCTTC.

The chain links TRBV28 to TRBJ2-3, with D perhaps matching TRBD1 (6 bases). V was cut by 1 base and J by 1 base, with 9 bases left in between. The CDR3 is made up of 15 amino acids. Germline V gene lookup returns CDR1 MDHEN and CDR2 SYDVKM. The CDR3 nucleotides are TGTGCCAGCAGTTTATATGGGGGCGGCACAGATACGCAGTATTTT. Amino acids: CASSLYGGGTDTQYF.

The genes are TRBV7-9 and TRBJ2-1, with D tentatively TRBD2 (5 bases). CDR3 size: 10 residues. Looked up from germline, CDR1 is SEHNR and CDR2 is FQNEAQ (reference sequence). The V end lost 8 bases, the J end lost 10 bases, and 9 bases lay between the germline ends. Here the CDR3 reads CASGGGEQFF. CDR3 sequence (DNA): TGTGCCAGCGGCGGAGGCGAGCAGTTCTTC.

This clone was seen only a few times. V and J are TRBV6-1 and TRBJ1-6; tentative D call: TRBD1 (5 bases). Germline lookup yields CDR1 MNHNS and CDR2 SASEGT. V shed 7 bases and J shed 5 bases, with 15 bases lying between them. This CDR3 is 15 amino acids long. CDR3 coding DNA: TGTGCCAGCACCCTCGGAGTAGGGGATAATTCACCCCTCCACTTT. Protein: CASTLGVGDNSPLHF.

This clone was detected only a few times. The J gene is TRBJ1-2, the V gene TRBV7-9, with 7 bases aligning to TRBD1. This CDR3 is 13 amino acids long. Per the germline V gene, CDR1 is SEHNR and CDR2 is FQNEAQ (reference sequence). With 4 bases clipped from V and 7 bases from J, the junction kept 6 bases outside the gene matches. The CDR3 region has the DNA TGTGCCAGCAGCTCCCTGACAGGGAGTGGCTACACCTTC. The encoded protein is CASSSLTGSGYTF.